A selection of T cell receptor beta chains follows, all from one sample in a study of CD8+ T cells in alopecia areata. Data came from immunoSEQ multiplex PCR; TCRdb stores just in-frame clones and leaves some out. The data show roughly 140,000 clones, 45% to 60% seen once. Sequenced material: CD4+ T cells sorted from blood, taken at week 0. The receptors here all came from a human donor with alopecia areata. Both conserved end residues are trimmed from each CDR3. Each record gives: V gene, J gene, CDR3 protein.

TRBV29-1	TRBJ2-7	SVEEGRERGYEQY
TRBV18	TRBJ2-3	ASSPLDTQY
TRBV7-9	TRBJ2-7	ASSSLGQQPYEQY
TRBV29-1	TRBJ2-6	SGGGFGANVLT
TRBV29-1	TRBJ1-1	SVEEARGGLNTEAF
TRBV7-9	TRBJ1-2	ASGDRDGLRYT
TRBV2	TRBJ2-3	ASLRDRATDTQY
TRBV29-1	TRBJ2-2	SVLDRGNITGELF
TRBV7-3	TRBJ2-3	ASSLTEADTQY
TRBV6-5	TRBJ2-5	ASSSATSQY
TRBV2	TRBJ2-5	ASRQGTALRDQY
TRBV29-1	TRBJ2-3	SVTWTGTDTQY
TRBV2	TRBJ2-5	ASSEGPGTSGARETQY
TRBV11-2	TRBJ2-7	ASSLASGRAYEQY
TRBV15	TRBJ2-2	ASKGERGTGELF
TRBV9	TRBJ2-7	ASSVAGYEQY
TRBV7-2	TRBJ2-3	ASSLSDVSTDTQY
TRBV29-1	TRBJ2-5	SGCAGSVSETQY
TRBV4-2	TRBJ2-4	ASSPTLRGGPNIQY
TRBV5-1	TRBJ2-3	ASSLRIGTTDTQY
TRBV29-1	TRBJ2-1	SVINSAEQF
TRBV6-6	TRBJ2-2	ASRPFVTGELF
TRBV7-3	TRBJ1-3	ASSLSSSMGNTIY